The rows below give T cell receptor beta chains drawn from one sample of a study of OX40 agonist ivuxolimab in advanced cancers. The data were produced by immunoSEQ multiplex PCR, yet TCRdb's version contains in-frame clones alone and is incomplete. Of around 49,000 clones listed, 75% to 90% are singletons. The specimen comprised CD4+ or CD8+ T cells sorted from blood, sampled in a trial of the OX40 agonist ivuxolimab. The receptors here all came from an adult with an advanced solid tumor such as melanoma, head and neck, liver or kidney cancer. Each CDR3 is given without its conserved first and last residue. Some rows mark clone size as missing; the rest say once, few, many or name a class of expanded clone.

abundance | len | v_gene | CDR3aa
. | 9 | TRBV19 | ASIGDTEAF
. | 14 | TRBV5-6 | ASRRNSISGANVLT
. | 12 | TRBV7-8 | ASSLIVPGEKLF
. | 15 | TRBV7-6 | ASSLVGLARNTGELF
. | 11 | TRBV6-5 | ASSLRGKYEQY
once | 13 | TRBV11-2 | ASSSGWGGLNEQF
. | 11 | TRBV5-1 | ASSFDGTDTQY
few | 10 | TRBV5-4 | ASSQNGEKLF
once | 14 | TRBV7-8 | ASSTPQGLAGETQY
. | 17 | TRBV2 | ASSVRPGLAGGREETQY
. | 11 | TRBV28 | ASSLGSTDTQY
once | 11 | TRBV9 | ASSEGAQETQY
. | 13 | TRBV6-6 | ASSARGQGAYEQY
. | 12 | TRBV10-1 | ASSGTRRESGYT
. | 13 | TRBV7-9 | ASSHDQGLAGRSN
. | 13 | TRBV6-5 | ASSYGLSGYYEQY
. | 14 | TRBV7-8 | ASSLVGSYTYNEQF
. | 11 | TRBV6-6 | ASSDPMNTEAF
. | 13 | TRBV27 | ASSLRDTSSYEQY
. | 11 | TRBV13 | ASSYGTAYEQY
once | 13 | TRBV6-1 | ATSTSGANTGELF
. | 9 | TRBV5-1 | ASSFGETQY
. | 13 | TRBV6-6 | ASSFSGGSYNEQF
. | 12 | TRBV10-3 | AISLRDRAYEQY
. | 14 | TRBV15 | ATSVPGQGAGTEAF
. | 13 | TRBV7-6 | ASSLDYWDSDTQY
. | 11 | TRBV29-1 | SVRRLNTYEQY
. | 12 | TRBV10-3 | AIGASATYNEQF
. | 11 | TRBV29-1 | SVAKREDYGQY
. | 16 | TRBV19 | ASSTPNPDRGRDYGYT
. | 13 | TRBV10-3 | AISESPGTNYGYT
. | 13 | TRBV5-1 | ASSPDRPAFYGYT
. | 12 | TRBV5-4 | ASSLGPGDNEQF
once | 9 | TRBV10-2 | ASSGGGGYT
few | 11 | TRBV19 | ASSREVDTEAF
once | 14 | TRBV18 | ASSPFDRGQSQPQH
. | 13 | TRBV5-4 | ASSPTVANTGELF
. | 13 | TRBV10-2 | ASSFFPGHGETQY
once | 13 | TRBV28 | ASSLSLGTSYGYT
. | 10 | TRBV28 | ASSFLRDGQF
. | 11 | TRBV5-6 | ASSLGRGAEAF
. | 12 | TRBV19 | ASSLDRTTDTQY
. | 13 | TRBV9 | ASSVGGGYQETQY
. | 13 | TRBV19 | ASSTTGFLNTEAF
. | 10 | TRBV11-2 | ASSSRGDEQY
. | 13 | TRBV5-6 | AIRYWGQGAHEQY